One and the same sample provided the 7 T cell receptor beta chains below, sequenced in a study of blood T cell repertoires in COVID-19. The method was immunoSEQ multiplex PCR; TCRdb's version includes in-frame clones alone and lacks a portion of them. The sample lists approximately 200,000 clones; around 89% were seen once. The source material was peripheral blood. These receptor sequences come from a woman in her thirties with acute or convalescent COVID-19.

This sequence joins TRBV30 and TRBJ2-3; D unclear. CDR1 is GTSNPN, CDR2 SVGIG, per germline (reference sequence). The CDR3 runs 11 residues. The germline V and J ends were trimmed by 2 bases and 3 bases, with 3 bases remaining between them. The CDR3 DNA reads as TGTGCCTGGAGTCTAACAGATACGCAGTATTTT. This gives the protein CAWSLTDTQYF. Using reference TRBV30 and TRBJ2-3 for the parts outside the CDR3, the full variable domain is SQTIHQWPATLVQPVGSPLSLECTVEGTSNPNLYWYRQAAGRGLQLLFYSVGIGQISSEVPQNLSASRPQDRQFILSSKKLLLSDSGFYLCAWSLTDTQYFGPGTRLTVL.

The chain is built from TRBV6-5 and TRBJ1-6; 8 bases fit TRBD1. The CDR3 is 15 amino acids. Per germline, CDR1 MNHEY and CDR2 SVGAGI. V was clipped by 7 bases and J by 4 bases; unmatched bases: 6. The CDR3 reads CASKPGQAYNSPLHF. CDR3 DNA: TGTGCCAGCAAACCGGGACAGGCGTATAATTCACCCCTCCACTTT.

The rearrangement links TRBV3-1 (or the pseudogene TRBV3-2) to TRBJ2-7; TRBD1 might be the D (6 bases). Germline CDR1 and CDR2: LGHDT and YNNKEL (reference sequence). Trimming pared 1 base from V and 6 bases from J, leaving 13 bases between. This CDR3 is 14 amino acids long. CDR3 amino acids: CASSQAFIGGEQYF. CDR3 in DNA: TGTGCCAGCAGCCAAGCTTTTATAGGGGGCGAGCAGTACTTC.

The genes are TRBV24-1 and TRBJ2-3; 9 bases map to TRBD1. Germline V lookup: CDR1 KGHDR, CDR2 SFDVKD. The CDR3 is 15 residues long. V lost 4 bases to trimming and J lost 4 bases; unmatched junction nucleotides: 5. CDR3 loop: CATSEGTGFSDTQYF. CDR3 DNA: TGTGCCACCAGTGAGGGGACAGGGTTTTCAGATACGCAGTATTTT.

Comments on this clone: The junction shows a germline mismatch at one end, possibly a read error. The V and J genes are TRBV30 and TRBJ2-2; D may be TRBD2 (6 bases). This CDR3 is built from 12 residues. The germline gives CDR1 GTSNPN, CDR2 SVGIG (reference sequence). CDR3 bases: TGTGCCTGGAGTTTAAGCGCCGGGACTCCGAATTTT. Protein: CAWSLSAGTPNF.

The chain couples TRBV11-2 to TRBJ2-1, with 13 bases fitting TRBD2. Germline CDR1 reads SGHAT; CDR2 reads FQNNGV. V lost 5 bases and J lost 10; bases outside the gene matches: 8. CDR3 size: 15 residues. CDR3 residues: CASSPLAGGPGEQFF. DNA for the CDR3: TGTGCCAGCAGCCCACTAGCGGGAGGGCCGGGGGAGCAGTTCTTC. Drawing the rest from reference TRBV11-2 and TRBJ2-1, the complete variable domain is EAGVAQSPRYKIIEKRQSVAFWCNPISGHATLYWYQQILGQGPKLLIQFQNNGVVDDSQLPKDRFSAERLKGVDSTLKIQPAKLEDSAVYLCASSPLAGGPGEQFFGPGTRLTVL.

The V gene is TRBV9, the J gene TRBJ2-2; D not resolved. CDR1 is SGDLS, CDR2 YYNGEE, per germline. The CDR3 has 14 amino acids. The V end was cut by 0 bases, the J end by 2 bases, with 5 bases between. The CDR3 spells CASSVATNTGELFF. The DNA for the CDR3 is TGTGCCAGCAGCGTAGCAACTAACACCGGGGAGCTGTTTTTT.